This T cell receptor (beta chain) was profiled in a study of T-cell reconstitution after alpha-beta-depleted transplantation in children. Preparation of the TCRbeta library was carried out with unique molecular identifiers. From the PCR reads, TCRdb called clonotypes with MiXCR, one entry per CDR3 protein. The table shows more than 500,000 distinct CDR3 sequences, with about an eighth occurring only once. Between the trimmed V and J ends, which lost 4 bases and 3 bases, there was a span of 19 bases. The CDR3 is made up of 16 amino acids. Looked up from germline, CDR1 is SEHNR and CDR2 is FQNEAQ (reference sequence).

The TCR sequence derives from a female patient aged 2 to 10 who had a stem cell transplant for aplastic anemia, so the T cells may come from the graft donor. Sequencing used PBMCs, mostly from graft donor cells, obtained 180 days after TCRalphabeta/CD19-depleted stem cell transplant. The V and J genes are TRBV7-9 and TRBJ2-7; TRBD1 is a possible D gene (5 bases). CDR3 nucleotides: TGTGCCAGCAGCTGTCGGGTAAAGTGGGGCTTCTACGAGCAGTACGTC. It specifies CASSCRVKWGFYEQYV.